This TCR beta chain comes out of a study of CD4 T cells in relation to SARS-CoV-2 and coronaviruses. Background on the study: Convalescent donors were aged about 20 to 80, with median roughly 38 years. Study observations and caveats: Each donor contributed either pre-pandemic or post-infection samples, not both. In around 60% of donors, memory CD4+ clonotypes crossrecognized SARS-CoV-2 and at least one common cold coronavirus spike. SARS-CoV-2-driven expansion was significantly weaker in crossreactive than monoreactive clones.

Sequenced by immunoSEQ multiplex PCR; TCRdb stores in-frame clones only, minus some. The sample lists tens of thousands of clones, under 95% occurring once. Trimming left V 8 bases short and J 8 bases short, with 13 bases between. The CDR3 is 12 amino acids. Germline-derived CDR1 and CDR2 are MNHEY and SMNVEV (reference sequence). This clone appeared once. Antigen: not known. Sequenced input: naive CD4+ T cells from PBMCs. The sample's subset: naive CD4+ T cells isolated by negative enrichment. The clonotype comes from an adult with COVID-19. The chain combines TRBV27 with TRBJ2-1, with D possibly being TRBD1 or TRBD2 (5 bases each). CDR3 sequence (DNA): TGTGCCAGCCGGGACCCCCTCCATGAGCAGTTCTTC. Residues: CASRDPLHEQFF.